These 15 T cell receptor beta chains originate from one sample sequenced in a study of Graves' ophthalmopathy and Graves' hyperthyroidism. For repertoire sequencing, the TCR beta CDR3 regions were amplified from RNA transcripts. HTBI primers served in a first-round RT-PCR, which a second-round multiplex PCR followed. TCRdb called the multiplex PCR reads again in MiXCR, with one record for every CDR3 protein. The sample gives some 360,000 distinct CDR3 sequences, roughly 15% of which show up once; 2.4% is in the top ten. Sequenced: peripheral blood. The receptors stem from an adult woman with stable Graves' hyperthyroidism.

This clonotype was recorded many times. The chain is built from TRBV19 and TRBJ2-7; 14 bases fit TRBD2. Germline assignment: CDR1 LNHDA and CDR2 SQIVND (reference sequence). V lost 3 bases to trimming and J lost 2 bases; unmatched junction nucleotides: 3. The CDR3 loop spans 16 amino acids. Written as DNA, the CDR3 is TGTGCCAGTAGTATCTCGGGACTAGCGGGAGCCTACGAGCAGTACTTC. Residues: CASSISGLAGAYEQYF.

This clonotype was counted ten times or more. The genes are TRBV24-1 and TRBJ1-1, with no clear D. Germline V CDR1 and CDR2: KGHDR, SFDVKD. V shed 10 bases and J shed 1 base, with 3 bases lying between them. CDR3 length equals 10 residues. The CDR3 sequence: CATGNTEAFF. CDR3 nucleotide sequence: TGTGCCACGGGGAACACTGAAGCTTTCTTT.

This clonotype has more than one count but fewer than ten. J is TRBJ2-4 and V is TRBV12-3 or TRBV12-4; perhaps TRBD2 as D (6 bases). V lost 3 bases and J lost 0, with 24 bases in between. This CDR3 contains 20 residues. This chain's CDR3 is CASSFQPFPRKGLAKNIQYF. CDR3 DNA sequence: TGTGCCAGCAGTTTCCAACCCTTTCCCCGAAAGGGACTAGCCAAAAACATTCAGTACTTC.

Turning to this clonotype: Germline and junction disagree at one end, which may indicate a read error. The genes are TRBV7-2 and TRBJ2-7, with 8 bases fitting TRBD2. The CDR3 is 15 residues long. Germline-derived CDR1 and CDR2 are SGHTA and FQGNSA. CDR3 region: CASSWSGRGPNDQYF. The CDR3 region has the DNA TGTGCCAGCAGTTGGAGCGGGAGAGGTCCTAACGATCAGTACTTC.

This sequence joins TRBV18 and TRBJ2-7, with TRBD2 as a possible D gene (6 bases). The CDR3 has 15 residues. V lost 3 bases and J lost 2, with 14 bases in between. CDR1 and CDR2 from the germline V gene are KGHSH and LQKENI. This CDR3 reads CASSPKRREAYEQYF. The DNA of the CDR3 is TGTGCCAGCTCACCGAAGCGCAGGGAGGCCTACGAGCAGTACTTC. Drawing the rest from reference TRBV18 and TRBJ2-7, the complete variable domain is NAGVMQNPRHLVRRRGQEARLRCSPMKGHSHVYWYRQLPEEGLKFMVYLQKENIIDESGMPKERFSAEFPKEGPSILRIQQVVRGDSAAYFCASSPKRREAYEQYFGPGTRLTVT.

There are many counts of this clonotype. The chain recombines TRBV27 with TRBJ2-7; weak D call: TRBD1 (7 bases). The CDR3 runs 15 residues. Germline CDR1 is MNHEY and CDR2 is SMNVEV (reference sequence). Trimming cost V 4 bases and J 2 bases, with 15 bases left between them. In DNA, the CDR3 is TGTGCCAGCAGTTCCCGGACAGGAGGGACCTACGAGCAGTACTTC. This gives the protein CASSSRTGGTYEQYF.

This clonotype was seen at least ten times. This chain links TRBV30 with TRBJ2-5, with a tentative D call TRBD1 (5 bases). Germline assignment: CDR1 GTSNPN and CDR2 SVGIG (reference sequence). Trimming stripped 6 bases from V and 2 bases from J, with 10 bases between. The length of the CDR3 is 12 residues. The CDR3 is CACDRKQETQYF. The DNA for the CDR3 is TGTGCCTGCGACAGAAAACAAGAGACCCAGTACTTC. The full variable domain, in which reference TRBV30 and TRBJ2-5 provide the parts outside the CDR3, is SQTIHQWPATLVQPVGSPLSLECTVEGTSNPNLYWYRQAAGRGLQLLFYSVGIGQISSEVPQNLSASRPQDRQFILSSKKLLLSDSGFYLCACDRKQETQYFGPGTRLLVL.

Remarks on this clonotype: With a much larger clone just one base away, this may be a read error. The CDR3 sequence: CAISALSGLNTGELFF. DNA of the CDR3: TGTGCCATCAGTGCGCTATCGGGACTGAACACCGGGGAGCTGTTTTTT. This chain uses TRBV10-3 with TRBJ2-2, with D perhaps matching TRBD2 (6 bases). V was clipped by 4 bases and J by 1 base, with 13 bases between them. This CDR3 is 16 amino acids long. Germline CDR1 reads ENHRY; CDR2 reads SYGVKD.

In this sample, this clonotype turned up many times. The chain links TRBV6-2 or TRBV6-3 to TRBJ2-5; D unclear. V shed 7 bases and J shed 3 bases, with 21 bases lying between them. This CDR3 is built from 16 residues. Germline-derived CDR1 and CDR2 are MNHEY and SVGEGT. The CDR3 here is CASNLLGGQVEETQYF. The CDR3 DNA is TGTGCCAGCAACCTCTTAGGTGGGCAGGTGGAAGAGACCCAGTACTTC.

This clonotype was seen repeatedly, ten times or more. CDR3 amino acids: CSAESGQNTGELFF. CDR3 sequence (DNA): TGCAGCGCCGAATCAGGCCAGAACACCGGGGAGCTGTTTTTT. This chain joins TRBV29-1 and TRBJ2-2; D call uncertain. CDR3 size: 14 residues. CDR1 and CDR2 (germline): SQVTM, ANQGSEA. V dropped 7 bases and J dropped 1 base, with 13 bases sitting between them.

This chain uses TRBV30 with TRBJ2-6, with TRBD2 matching 7 bases. CDR3 length equals 18 residues. Trimming removed 1 base from V and 0 bases from J; junction bases left unmatched: 9. CDR1 is GTSNPN and CDR2 is SVGIG in the germline V gene (reference sequence). The CDR3 loop reads CAWSDSGTSVSGANVLTF. The CDR3 DNA reads as TGTGCCTGGAGTGACAGCGGGACGTCAGTCTCTGGGGCCAACGTCCTGACTTTC.

This clonotype was counted ten times or more. The rearrangement joins TRBV12-3 or TRBV12-4 to TRBJ2-5; the D call may be TRBD1 or TRBD2 (5 bases each). V was pared by 5 bases and J by 5 bases, with 12 bases between. The CDR3 has 13 amino acids. The CDR3, as DNA: TGTGCCAGCAGTCCCCAGGGAGTGGAGACCCAGTACTTC. Translation: CASSPQGVETQYF.

A word on this clonotype: Just one base apart from a much larger clone, this may be a read error. The chain uses TRBV19 and TRBJ1-5; no definite D call. This CDR3 is 13 amino acids long. CDR1 is LNHDA and CDR2 is SQIVND in the germline V gene (reference sequence). The CDR3 sequence is CASSMSAWEPEHF. CDR3 nucleotides: TGTGCCAGTAGTATGAGCGCTTGGGAGCCCGAGCATTTT.

This clonotype occurred many times. The chain recombines TRBV6-1 with TRBJ2-5; D perhaps matches TRBD1 (5 bases). Germline values: CDR1 MNHNS, CDR2 SASEGT. Trimming cost V 4 bases and J 5 bases, with 11 bases left between them. This CDR3 region has 13 residues. This CDR3 reads CASSVQGRETQYF. The CDR3 DNA follows: TGTGCCAGCAGTGTCCAGGGTCGCGAGACCCAGTACTTC.

This clonotype was seen many times. The chain uses TRBV19 and TRBJ2-7, with 9 positions matching TRBD2. The CDR3 has 17 residues. V shed 1 base and J 4 bases; nucleotides not matched to a gene: 11. Germline CDR1 reads LNHDA; CDR2 reads SQIVND (reference sequence). CDR3 protein: CASSIVFLAGMSYEQYF. CDR3 coding DNA: TGTGCCAGTAGTATAGTTTTTCTAGCGGGAATGTCGTACGAGCAGTACTTC.